This passage covers 19 T cell receptor beta chains from one sample sequenced in a study of brain T cells in children with intractable seizures. Time point specified: blood from clinic visit 5 months post-surgery; TSC patient then seizure free. Method: immunoSEQ multiplex PCR; TCRdb's copy keeps in-frame clones and lacks some. Here the sample spans about 340,000 clones, roughly 92% being singletons. Sequenced here: peripheral blood, sampled 4 to 6 months after surgery. These receptors were obtained from a boy under two years old with tuberous sclerosis and intractable seizures.

In its sample, this clone was seen once. Sequence at one end of the junction differs from germline and may be a read error. J is TRBJ1-1 and V is TRBV19; possible D gene TRBD1, 6 bases. This CDR3 has 12 residues. Germline V gene sequence: CDR1 LNHDA, CDR2 SQIVND (reference sequence). The CDR3 loop is CASSIGGGEAFF. CDR3 nucleotide sequence: TGTGCCAGTAGCATAGGTGGGGGCGAAGCTTTCTTT.

Only one count was recorded for this clone. CDR3 amino acids: CATSDSGRARHEQFF. The CDR3 DNA reads TGTGCCACCAGTGATAGCGGGAGGGCTAGGCATGAGCAGTTCTTC. The chain employs TRBV24-1 and TRBJ2-1; 10 nucleotides align to TRBD2. Germline-derived CDR1 and CDR2 are KGHDR and SFDVKD. The trim removed 3 bases at V and 8 bases at J, leaving 6 bases unmatched. The CDR3 sequence is 15 residues long.

The rearrangement joins TRBV11-2 to TRBJ1-3; D is uncertain. V was clipped by 5 bases and J by 0 bases, with 14 bases between them. This CDR3 is built from 16 residues. Per germline, CDR1 SGHAT and CDR2 FQNNGV. The CDR3 nucleotides read TGTGCCAGCAGCCCGCTATCAGGCCCCTCTGGAAACACCATATATTTT. Translating it yields CASSPLSGPSGNTIYF.

The V call is TRBV7-9, the J call TRBJ1-1, with D unresolved. The CDR3 consists of 14 residues. The V end was cut by 3 bases, the J end by 0 bases, with 8 bases between. Germline V gives CDR1 SEHNR, CDR2 FQNEAQ (reference sequence). The CDR3 here is CASSFTTVNTEAFF. As DNA, the CDR3 is TGTGCCAGCAGCTTTACCACAGTGAACACTGAAGCTTTCTTT.

The J gene is TRBJ2-7, the V gene TRBV4-2; the match to TRBD1 covers 7 bases. The CDR3 length is 14 residues. Germline trimming cut 3 bases from V and 0 bases from J; bases unmatched to any gene: 2. CDR1 and CDR2 (germline): LGHNA, YNFKEQ. In nucleotides, the CDR3 is TGTGCCAGCAGCCAGGGACAGTTCTCCTACGAGCAGTACTTC. Protein product: CASSQGQFSYEQYF.

The CDR3: CASSPIGTYNEQFF. CDR3 in DNA: TGCGCCAGCAGCCCGATAGGAACTTACAATGAGCAGTTCTTC. V gene TRBV4-1 combines with J gene TRBJ2-1, with D unclear. This CDR3 is 14 amino acids long. Trimming removed 4 bases from V and 4 bases from J, with 11 bases in between. Germline CDR1 reads MGHRA; CDR2 reads YSYEKL.

The genes are TRBV2 and TRBJ2-5; no definite D call. The CDR3 is 14 amino acids. V lost 7 bases and J lost 5, with 17 bases in between. The V gene's germline CDR1 is SNHLY and CDR2 FYNNEI. CDR3 sequence reads: CASTGPTLTETQYF. As DNA, the CDR3 is TGTGCCAGCACCGGGCCCACGCTCACCGAGACCCAGTACTTC.

CDR3 residues: CASSSFTLRGKNYGYTF. In nucleotides, the CDR3 is TGTGCCAGCAGCTCCTTTACCCTTCGGGGAAAGAACTATGGCTACACCTTC. The chain is built from TRBV5-7 and TRBJ1-2; D gene unclear. TRBV5-7 counts as an open reading frame of uncertain function. V was cut by 3 bases and J by 2 bases, with 20 bases left in between. CDR3 length: 17 residues.

The chain has TRBV29-1 and TRBJ1-2; the D is unclear. The length of the CDR3 is 15 residues. Germline values: CDR1 SQVTM, CDR2 ANQGSEA. V lost 1 base to trimming and J lost 7 bases, with 19 bases between them. As DNA, the CDR3 is TGCAGCGTTGAAGTCCCTCCAGCGGGCGTCGGTGGCTACACCTTC. Protein: CSVEVPPAGVGGYTF.

V is TRBV24-1 and J is TRBJ2-3, with D maybe TRBD2 (6 bases). Germline V lookup: CDR1 KGHDR, CDR2 SFDVKD. CDR3 length: 15 amino acids. Trimming cost V 4 bases and J 3 bases, with 13 bases left between them. The CDR3 DNA reads as TGTGCCACCAGTGAACCGGGGGAGCCGACAGATACGCAGTATTTT. Protein product: CATSEPGEPTDTQYF.

The chain recombines TRBV3-1 (or the pseudogene TRBV3-2) with TRBJ2-1; 14 bases are a match to TRBD2. The germline CDR1 and CDR2 sequences are LGHDT and YNNKEL (reference sequence). This CDR3 region has 16 residues. The V segment lost 0 bases and the J segment 6 bases; nucleotides outside the gene matches: 1. CDR3 loop: CASSQETSGGANEQFF. The DNA for the CDR3 is TGTGCCAGCAGCCAAGAGACTAGCGGGGGGGCCAATGAGCAGTTCTTC.

The chain employs TRBV23-1 and TRBJ1-1, with TRBD1 matching over 8 bases. TRBV23-1 is an ORF; its function is uncertain. There are 16 residues in the CDR3. V lost 4 bases, J lost 6 bases, and 13 bases stayed unmatched. The CDR3: CASSPLTGEIIPEAFF. CDR3 in DNA: TGCGCCAGCAGTCCCCTGACAGGGGAGATTATCCCTGAAGCTTTCTTT.

The chain employs TRBV2 and TRBJ1-1; possible D gene TRBD1, 5 bases. The CDR3 extends over 13 amino acids. Germline V gene lookup returns CDR1 SNHLY and CDR2 FYNNEI. V shed 6 bases and J shed 1 base, with 9 bases lying between them. Here the CDR3 reads CASRPGENTEAFF. The DNA of the CDR3 is TGTGCCAGCAGGCCGGGGGAGAACACTGAAGCTTTCTTT.

The chain uses TRBV11-2 and TRBJ2-2, with D possibly being TRBD2 (5 bases). The V end was cut by 0 bases, the J end by 7 bases, with 12 bases between. There are 15 residues in the CDR3. CDR1 is SGHAT, CDR2 FQNNGV, per germline. CDR3 in DNA: TGTGCCAGCAGCTTAGAGAGGGCTAGCAGCGGGGAGCTGTTTTTT. It codes for CASSLERASSGELFF.

The chain combines TRBV12-3 or TRBV12-4 with TRBJ2-2, with D uncertain. The V and J ends lost 8 bases and 6 bases respectively, with 10 bases between them. This CDR3 contains 12 residues. The CDR3 DNA reads TGTGCCAGCGCTTCGGGTGCCGGGGAGCTGTTTTTT. Its protein is CASASGAGELFF.

The chain is built from TRBV7-3 and TRBJ2-7; 7 bases match TRBD2. V lost 0 bases to trimming and J lost 7 bases; unmatched junction nucleotides: 9. This CDR3 is 15 amino acids long. Germline CDR1 reads SGHTA; CDR2 reads FQGTGA. The CDR3 reads CASSLTAGRLWEQYF. The CDR3, as DNA: TGTGCCAGCAGCTTAACAGCGGGACGCCTTTGGGAGCAGTACTTC.

The CDR3 loop reads CASSHPWRAGNTIYF. The CDR3, as DNA: TGTGCCAGCAGCCACCCTTGGAGGGCTGGAAACACCATATATTTT. The chain carries TRBV5-6 and TRBJ1-3, with D unresolved. CDR1 and CDR2 from the germline V gene are SGHDT and YYEEEE. The CDR3 runs 15 residues. Trimming stripped 4 bases from V and 2 bases from J, with 13 bases between.

The J gene is TRBJ1-1, the V gene TRBV19; D gene uncertain. Germline CDR1 and CDR2: LNHDA and SQIVND (reference sequence). Trimming shortened V by 3 bases and J by 1 base, and 6 bases separated the two germline ends. There are 13 residues in the CDR3. CDR3 sequence (DNA): TGTGCCAGTAGTATCATAGGGAACACTGAAGCTTTCTTT. It codes for CASSIIGNTEAFF.

This clone was counted once. The chain has TRBV19 and TRBJ1-1; D is unclear. The CDR3 length is 15 residues. Trimming removed 3 bases from V and 4 bases from J, with 15 bases in between. From germline, CDR1 is LNHDA and CDR2 SQIVND (reference sequence). CDR3 sequence: CASSMSSGWGTEAFF. The CDR3 DNA reads as TGTGCCAGTAGTATGAGTTCGGGTTGGGGCACTGAAGCTTTCTTT.